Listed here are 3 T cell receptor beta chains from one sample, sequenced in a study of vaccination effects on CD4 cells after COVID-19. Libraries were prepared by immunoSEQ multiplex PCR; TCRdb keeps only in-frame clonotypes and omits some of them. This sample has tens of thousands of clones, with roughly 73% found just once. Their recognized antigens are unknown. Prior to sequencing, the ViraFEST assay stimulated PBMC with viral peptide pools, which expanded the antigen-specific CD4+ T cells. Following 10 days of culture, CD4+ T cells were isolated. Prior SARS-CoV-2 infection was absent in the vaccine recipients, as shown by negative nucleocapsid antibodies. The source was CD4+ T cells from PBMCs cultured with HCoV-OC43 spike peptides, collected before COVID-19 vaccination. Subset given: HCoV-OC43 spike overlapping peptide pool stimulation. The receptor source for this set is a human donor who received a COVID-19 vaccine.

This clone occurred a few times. DNA for the CDR3: TGTGCCAGTATGGCCTCGCGGGGGGCCCAAGAGACCCAGTACTTC. Protein: CASMASRGAQETQYF. The chain joins TRBV19 to TRBJ2-5; 8 nucleotides match TRBD2. From germline, CDR1 is LNHDA and CDR2 SQIVND (reference sequence). This CDR3 has 15 residues. V dropped 7 bases and J dropped 1; count of bases not matched to a gene: 8.

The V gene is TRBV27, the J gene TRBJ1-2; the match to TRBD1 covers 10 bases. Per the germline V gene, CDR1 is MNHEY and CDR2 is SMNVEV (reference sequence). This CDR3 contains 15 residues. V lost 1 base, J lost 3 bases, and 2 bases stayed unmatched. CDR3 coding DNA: TGTGCCAGCAGTTTATTTGGACAGGGGGACTATGGCTACACCTTC. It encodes CASSLFGQGDYGYTF.

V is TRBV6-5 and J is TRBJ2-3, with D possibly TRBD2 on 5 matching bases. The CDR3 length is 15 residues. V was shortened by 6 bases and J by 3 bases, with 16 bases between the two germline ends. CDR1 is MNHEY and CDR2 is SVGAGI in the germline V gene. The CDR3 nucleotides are TGTGCCAGCAGCGGAGAGTCCTGGAGGACAGATACGCAGTATTTT. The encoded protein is CASSGESWRTDTQYF.